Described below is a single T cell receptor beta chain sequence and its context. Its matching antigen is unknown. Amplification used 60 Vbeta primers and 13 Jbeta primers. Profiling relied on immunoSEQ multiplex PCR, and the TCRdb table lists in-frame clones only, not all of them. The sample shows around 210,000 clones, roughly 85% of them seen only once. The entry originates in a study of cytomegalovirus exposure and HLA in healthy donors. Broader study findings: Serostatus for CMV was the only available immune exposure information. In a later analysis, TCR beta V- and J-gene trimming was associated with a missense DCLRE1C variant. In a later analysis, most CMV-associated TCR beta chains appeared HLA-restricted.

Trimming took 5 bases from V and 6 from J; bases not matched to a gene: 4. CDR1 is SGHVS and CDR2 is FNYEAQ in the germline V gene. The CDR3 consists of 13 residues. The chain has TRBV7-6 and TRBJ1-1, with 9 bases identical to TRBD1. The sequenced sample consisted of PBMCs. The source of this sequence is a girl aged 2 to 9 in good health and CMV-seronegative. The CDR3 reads CASSDRGFAEAFF. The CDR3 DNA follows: TGTGCCAGCAGCGACAGGGGGTTTGCTGAAGCTTTCTTT.